The source of this TCR beta chain is a study of OX40 agonist ivuxolimab in advanced cancers. Study-level background: Patients with prior anti-PD-1, anti-PD-L1 or anti-CTLA-4 therapy were eligible; about 41% had some. Findings of the study overall: Expanded peripheral T-cell antigen specificity went undetermined. CD8+ T cells averaged more expanded clones than CD4+. Clonal expansion in partial responders at 0.1-3.0 mg/kg ranked among the lowest.

About this clone: Its antigen is unidentified.

Here immunoSEQ multiplex PCR was the method, and the copy in TCRdb shows in-frame clones only, minus some. The sample lists 95,000 to 150,000 clones; about 94% were seen once. The germline V gene has CDR1 LNHDA and CDR2 SQIVND (reference sequence). The CDR3 sequence is 16 residues long. V was shortened by 0 bases and J by 3 bases, with 9 bases between the two germline ends. This specimen was CD4+ or CD8+ T cells sorted from blood, taken in a trial of the OX40 agonist ivuxolimab. The chain employs TRBV19 and TRBJ1-6, with unresolved D. This TCR derives from an adult with an advanced solid tumor such as melanoma, head and neck, liver or kidney cancer. CDR3: CASSIDPRLYNSPLHF. In nucleotides, the CDR3 is TGTGCCAGTAGTATAGATCCCAGGCTCTATAATTCACCCCTCCACTTT. Full variable domain (rest looked up from reference TRBV19 and TRBJ1-6): DGGITQSPKYLFRKEGQNVTLSCEQNLNHDAMYWYRQDPGQGLRLIYYSQIVNDFQKGDIAEGYSVSREKKESFPLTVTSAQKNPTAFYLCASSIDPRLYNSPLHFGNGTRLTVT.